This T cell receptor beta chain was recovered during a study of blood T cell repertoires in COVID-19. Study-level background: Spain, Italy and the United States supplied samples that represented acute and convalescent COVID-19. Sources were T cells, B-cell-depleted T cells, or PBMCs; the material itself was cDNA or gDNA.

Original data processing: Reference gene primers were amplified, and this amplification served to estimate nucleated cell counts. Method: immunoSEQ multiplex PCR; TCRdb's copy keeps in-frame clones and lacks some. The V and J calls and clone size come from that table; D and trimming were worked out from the DNA. The table lists approximately 150,000 clones, 85% to 90% of them singletons. The germline CDR1 and CDR2 sequences are LGHNA and YSLEER. V lost 0 bases, J lost 10 bases, and 16 bases lay in between. There are 15 residues in the CDR3. The sample consisted of peripheral blood. The chain carries TRBV4-3 and TRBJ2-1; D is perhaps TRBD2 (5 bases). The source of this sequence is a young man with COVID-19, enrolled during active disease. The CDR3 sequence: CASSQDRPGDEEQFF. CDR3 in DNA: TGCGCCAGCAGCCAAGATCGGCCCGGGGATGAGGAGCAGTTCTTC.